Below are 8 T cell receptor beta chains sequenced from a single sample in a study of blood T cells in healthy people across ages. With a J-beta primer mix and a sample-barcoded 5' primer, a second PCR ran roughly 6 to 11 cycles. TCRdb redid the calling of the 5' RACE reads with MiXCR, one entry per CDR3 protein. In the table there are about 1,600,000 distinct CDR3 sequences, 40% to 50% of which are singletons. Material for sequencing was blood. These receptors were taken from a woman between 18 and 29 years old in good health.

This clonotype appeared a few times. The chain joins TRBV5-6 to TRBJ2-1; 13 bases map to TRBD2. CDR3 length: 16 residues. From germline, CDR1 is SGHDT and CDR2 YYEEEE. J lost 4 bases, V lost 4 bases, and 5 bases had no gene match. The CDR3 DNA is TGTGCCAGCAGCACTGGACTAGCGGGAGTATACAATGAGCAGTTCTTC. Translated: CASSTGLAGVYNEQFF. Full variable domain (missing parts from reference TRBV5-6 and TRBJ2-1): DAGVTQSPTHLIKTRGQQVTLRCSPKSGHDTVSWYQQALGQGPQFIFQYYEEEERQRGNFPDRFSGHQFPNYSSELNVNALLLGDSALYLCASSTGLAGVYNEQFFGPGTRLTVL.

The chain joins TRBV29-1 to TRBJ2-2, with 7 bases that match TRBD1. The germline V gene has CDR1 SQVTM and CDR2 ANQGSEA. With V trimmed by 7 bases and J by 5 bases, 4 bases remained unmatched. This CDR3 spans 12 amino acids. The CDR3 here is CSATGWTGELFF. In DNA, the CDR3 is TGCAGCGCGACAGGGTGGACCGGGGAGCTGTTTTTT.

The chain combines TRBV12-3 or TRBV12-4 with TRBJ2-3, with TRBD2 identical over 10 bases. J gave up 6 bases and V 6 bases, and 6 bases lay outside the gene matches. The CDR3 spans 14 residues. The CDR3, as DNA: TGTGCCAGCAGGATTAGCGGGGGGTCGGATACGCAGTATTTT. This gives the protein CASRISGGSDTQYF.

J is TRBJ2-3 and V is TRBV15; 7 bases agree with TRBD1. CDR1 and CDR2 (germline): LNHNV, YYDKDF (reference sequence). The CDR3 spans 17 residues. The V gene end was trimmed by 1 base and the J gene end by 0 bases; junction bases not matched to a gene: 7. The CDR3 coding sequence is TGTGCCACCAGCAGAGGATCACAGGGGCCGAGCACAGATACGCAGTATTTT. Its translation is CATSRGSQGPSTDTQYF.

The sample holds a few counts of this clonotype. The chain uses TRBV7-9 and TRBJ2-7; D gene uncertain. The closer fit of TRBJ2-4 to the DNA end suggests the J call may be wrong. Looked up from germline, CDR1 is SEHNR and CDR2 is FQNEAQ (reference sequence). The CDR3 length is 12 residues. The CDR3 sequence is CASSLAFGIQYF. The CDR3, as DNA: TGTGCCAGCAGCTTAGCTTTCGGCATTCAGTACTTC.

This clonotype was recorded once. This sequence joins TRBV5-1 and TRBJ2-1; the D gene could be TRBD1 or TRBD2 (5 bases each). V was clipped by 0 bases and J by 13 bases, with 23 bases between them. Per germline, CDR1 SGHRS and CDR2 YFSETQ. This CDR3 is 16 amino acids long. The CDR3 nucleotides read TGCGCCAGCAGCTTGGCCGAAGGGACGTTCGGGGAGACCCAGTTCTTC. Protein sequence: CASSLAEGTFGETQFF.

The V and J genes are TRBV2 and TRBJ2-1; TRBD2 agrees at 9 bases. Trimming took 6 bases from V and 7 from J; bases not matched to a gene: 25. CDR3 length equals 20 residues. Germline CDR1 is SNHLY and CDR2 is FYNNEI. The CDR3 spells CASSPQRVAGAVGMRNEQFF. The CDR3 DNA follows: TGTGCCAGCAGCCCCCAGCGGGTAGCGGGAGCGGTGGGAATGCGGAATGAGCAGTTCTTC.

Only a few counts were recorded for this clonotype. This chain connects TRBV10-3 to TRBJ1-5; D is uncertain. Germline assignment: CDR1 ENHRY and CDR2 SYGVKD. The V end lost 2 bases, the J end lost 4 bases, and 9 bases lay between the germline ends. The CDR3 is 14 amino acids. The CDR3 spells CAISEQVLNQPQHF. The CDR3 bases are TGTGCCATCAGTGAGCAGGTCCTTAATCAGCCCCAGCATTTT.